This TCR beta chain was retrieved from a study of T-cell memory formation after mild COVID-19. The overall study: Each donor largely had its own TCR clusters.

With 5 bases removed from V and 4 bases from J, the gap between germline ends came to 19 bases. The CDR3 extends over 16 amino acids. Germline CDR1 SEHNR, CDR2 FQNEAQ (reference sequence). UMIs and sample barcodes were carried by the TCR alpha and TCR beta cDNA libraries that 5'RACE produced using constant-segment primers. TCRdb re-called the 5' RACE reads through MiXCR, storing one row per CDR3 protein. Of roughly 180,000 distinct CDR3 sequences listed, under 14% were seen once; the top ten hold approximately 3.4%. The sample holds one count of this clonotype. The material sequenced was PBMCs or a T cell subset sorted from them (not recorded which). The V and J genes are TRBV7-9 and TRBJ2-3, with a tentative D call TRBD1 (7 bases). This receptor was identified in a man aged 18-30 years who had mild COVID-19 (a few samples of this study predate the infection). Cell type and time point are not known. The CDR3 coding sequence is TGTGCCAGCAGCCTGCTGGAGGGGGCTTTGGCAGATACGCAGTATTTT. This codes for CASSLLEGALADTQYF.